The present T cell receptor (beta chain) was sequenced within a study of blood T cells in healthy people across ages. A word on this clonotype: What it binds is unknown.

PCR was performed a second time for about 7 to 11 cycles using a sample-barcoded 5' primer and a J-beta primer mix. Each cDNA molecule received a tag from a template-switch adaptor that had 12 random nucleotides. TCRdb re-called the 5' RACE reads with MiXCR, one entry per CDR3 protein. Among 1.5 million to 2 million distinct CDR3 sequences, about 49% were seen once, and the ten largest hold roughly 2%. Study-wide results and limits: Calculation of diversity from one million T cells yielded estimates considered to be underestimates.

The donors, healthy Caucasians from Russia, were aged roughly 6 to 90. PBMCs, at least 7 million per sample, were isolated. The CDR3 extends over 15 amino acids. Germline V gene sequence: CDR1 SGHDT, CDR2 YYEEEE. Losses at the gene ends were 5 bases for V and 6 bases for J; bases not matched to a gene: 11. The chain links TRBV5-6 to TRBJ2-3, with 8 bases matching TRBD2. Sequenced material: blood. The TCR was taken from a woman aged 40 to 55 in good health. The CDR3 here is CASRFRGTRSDTQYF. The CDR3 DNA reads TGTGCCAGCAGGTTCCGTGGGACTAGATCCGATACGCAGTATTTT. Full variable domain (rest looked up from reference TRBV5-6 and TRBJ2-3): DAGVTQSPTHLIKTRGQQVTLRCSPKSGHDTVSWYQQALGQGPQFIFQYYEEEERQRGNFPDRFSGHQFPNYSSELNVNALLLGDSALYLCASRFRGTRSDTQYFGPGTRLTVL.